A selection of T cell receptor beta chains follows, all from one sample in a study of blood T cell repertoires in COVID-19. Here immunoSEQ multiplex PCR was the method, and the copy in TCRdb shows in-frame clones only, minus some. The profile shows a few hundred thousand clones, around 80% of them singletons. The sample taken for sequencing was peripheral blood. These receptors were collected from a woman in her fifties or sixties with acute or convalescent COVID-19. Both conserved end residues are part of each CDR3. A D gene is named only where the DNA matches it firmly. Some rows have no size entry. The others give once, few or many, or a class for an expanded clone.

clone_size,j_call,d_call,v_call,cdr3_nt,cdr3_aa
NA,TRBJ1-2,NA,TRBV7-9,TGTGCCAGCAGCTGGGGGGTTGGAGATGGCTACACCTTC,CASSWGVGDGYTF
NA,TRBJ1-2,NA,TRBV5-4,TGTGCCAGCAGCTTATCCTTTTATGGCTACACCTTC,CASSLSFYGYTF
NA,TRBJ1-1,NA,TRBV6-6,TGTGCCAGCAGTCTCCTAGACCTGAACACTGAAGCTTTCTTT,CASSLLDLNTEAFF
NA,TRBJ1-6,TRBD1,TRBV6-6,TGTGCCAGCAGCGACGGGGGCAGGGGGATACCCCTCCACTTT,CASSDGGRGIPLHF
NA,TRBJ1-2,NA,TRBV30,TGTGCCTGGAGTGTCAACAGGAACTATGGCTACACCTTC,CAWSVNRNYGYTF
NA,TRBJ1-1,NA,TRBV6-5,TGTGCCAGCGGGGGGGCAGGGAGATTGAACACTGAAGCTTTCTTT,CASGGAGRLNTEAFF
NA,TRBJ2-5,TRBD2,TRBV7-3,TGTGCCAGCAGCTTCGGCGGGACTAGCGGTGGAGAGACCCAGTACTTC,CASSFGGTSGGETQYF
NA,TRBJ1-2,TRBD1,TRBV20-1,TGCAGTGCTGTACAGGGGAACGGCTACACCTTC,CSAVQGNGYTF
NA,TRBJ2-7,TRBD1,TRBV18,TGTGCCAGCTCACCGGGGACAGGGGTCTCCTACGAGCAGTACTTC,CASSPGTGVSYEQYF
NA,TRBJ1-2,NA,TRBV6-5,TGTGCCAGCGGGCAGGGCTATGGCTACACCTTC,CASGQGYGYTF
NA,TRBJ2-7,NA,TRBV6-6,TGTGCCAGTGGGACTTACTCCTACGAGCAGTACTTC,CASGTYSYEQYF
NA,TRBJ1-2,TRBD1,TRBV4-2,TGTGCCAGCAGCCAAGATTCAGGGGGCTATGGCTACACCTTC,CASSQDSGGYGYTF
NA,TRBJ2-5,TRBD2,TRBV9,TGTGCCAGCAGCCCCGGACTAGCGGGAGAGTACCAAGAGACCCAGTACTTC,CASSPGLAGEYQETQYF
NA,TRBJ1-4,NA,TRBV30,TGTGCCTGGAGTCGAAAGGAGAACTATAATGAAAAACTGTTTTTT,CAWSRKENYNEKLFF
once,TRBJ2-1,TRBD2,TRBV28,TGTGCCAGCCGGGGGGGACTAGCGGGGCCCCCTAGTAATGAGCAGTTCTTC,CASRGGLAGPPSNEQFF
NA,TRBJ2-5,TRBD1,TRBV25-1,TGTGCCAGCAGTGAATGGACAGGGGGAGAGACCCAGTACTTC,CASSEWTGGETQYF
few,TRBJ1-2,TRBD1,TRBV6-1,TGTGCCAGCAGTGAGGGACAGCCGACTAGTTATGGCTACACCTTC,CASSEGQPTSYGYTF
NA,TRBJ1-5,TRBD1,TRBV6-5,TGTGCCAGCAGGATGGACAGGGGTAATAATCAGCCCCAGCATTTT,CASRMDRGNNQPQHF
few,TRBJ2-2,NA,TRBV3-1/TRBV3-2,TGTGCCAGCAGCCACATCCCTTGGGGCTCCGCCATTGGGGAGCTGTTTTTT,CASSHIPWGSAIGELFF
NA,TRBJ1-3,NA,TRBV4-2,TGTGCCAGCAGCCAAGATAGTCGAGATGGAAACACCATATATTTT,CASSQDSRDGNTIYF
NA,TRBJ2-3,NA,TRBV9,TGTGCCAGCAGCGTAGATTCCCGACACACAGATACGCAGTATTTT,CASSVDSRHTDTQYF
NA,TRBJ2-3,TRBD2,TRBV10-2,TGCGCCAGCAGAGGAGCGGGGGTGGATACGCAGTATTTT,CASRGAGVDTQYF
NA,TRBJ1-5,NA,TRBV21-1,TGTGCCAGCAGCAAAGCCCCCGGACAGGGGACCAATCAGCCCCAGCATTTT,CASSKAPGQGTNQPQHF
NA,TRBJ1-4,NA,TRBV20-1,TGCAGTGCTTCTTTTAATGAAAAACTGTTTTTT,CSASFNEKLFF
NA,TRBJ2-1,TRBD1,TRBV2,TGTGCCAGCACTAACAGGGGCGAGCAGTTCTTC,CASTNRGEQFF
once,TRBJ2-3,TRBD1,TRBV7-9,TGTGCCAGCAGCTTAGGGACAGGGCCCTCCACAGATACGCAGTATTTT,CASSLGTGPSTDTQYF
once,TRBJ2-7,NA,TRBV4-2,TGTGCCAGCAGCCAAGAACGGGCGGGTAGGAGCTCCTACGAGCAGTACTTC,CASSQERAGRSSYEQYF
NA,TRBJ1-3,TRBD1,TRBV15,TGTGCCACCAGCAGACCGGACAGGATTGCTGGAAACACCATATATTTT,CATSRPDRIAGNTIYF
NA,TRBJ1-1,TRBD1,TRBV10-3,TGTGCCATCAGTGAGTCAATGACAGGGGACACTGAAGCTTTCTTT,CAISESMTGDTEAFF
NA,TRBJ2-3,TRBD2,TRBV9,TGTGCCAGCAGCGCCCCCGGGAGCGGGAGCTTGTTGAGCACAGATACGCAGTATTTT,CASSAPGSGSLLSTDTQYF
many,TRBJ2-3,TRBD2,TRBV5-1,TGCGCCAGACCTACTAGCGGGAGATTAGATACGCAGTATTTT,CARPTSGRLDTQYF
NA,TRBJ2-7,TRBD1,TRBV27,TGTGCCAGCAGTCGACAGGGTTCCCTTCTCTACGAGCAGTACTTC,CASSRQGSLLYEQYF
NA,TRBJ2-7,TRBD1,TRBV27,TGTGCCAGCAGAAACAGGGGGCGCGACTACGAGCAGTACTTC,CASRNRGRDYEQYF
few,TRBJ1-3,NA,TRBV7-2,TGTGCCAGCAGCTTTTACCCAGGGAACGCTGGAAACACCATATATTTT,CASSFYPGNAGNTIYF
NA,TRBJ2-3,NA,TRBV7-9,TGTGCCAGCAGCTTGCGGTCTGCGCAGTATTTT,CASSLRSAQYF
NA,TRBJ2-7,NA,TRBV5-1,TGCGCCAGCAGCTTGGGCGGGACTTCCAGAGGGGAGCAGTACTTC,CASSLGGTSRGEQYF
NA,TRBJ2-2,NA,TRBV24-1,TGTGCCACCAGTGTTAACGCAGGGAACACCGGGGAGCTGTTTTTT,CATSVNAGNTGELFF
NA,TRBJ1-2,NA,TRBV2,TGTGCCAGCAGTGGGGGGGAGTATGGCTACACCTTC,CASSGGEYGYTF
NA,TRBJ2-1,NA,TRBV4-1,TGCGCCAGCACCTGGGCGAGCTCCTACAATGAGCAGTTCTTC,CASTWASSYNEQFF
NA,TRBJ1-2,NA,TRBV5-6,TGTGCCAGCAGCTTGGGGGGCGGGGGCATCGTATATGGCTACACCTTC,CASSLGGGGIVYGYTF
few,TRBJ1-6,NA,TRBV27,TGTGCCAGCAGTTTTAGAAGGGAGTATTCACCCCTCCACTTT,CASSFRREYSPLHF
NA,TRBJ2-7,TRBD1,TRBV9,TGTGCCAGCAGCGACCGGGACAGGGGGGACGAGCAGTACTTC,CASSDRDRGDEQYF
few,TRBJ1-1,TRBD1,TRBV23-1,TGCGCAACACAGGGGGGCAACATGAACACTGAAGCTTTCTTT,CATQGGNMNTEAFF
NA,TRBJ1-1,TRBD1,TRBV24-1,TGTGCCACCAGTGATTCTGGACAGGGAGGGAATGAAGCTTTCTTT,CATSDSGQGGNEAFF
NA,TRBJ1-1,NA,TRBV29-1,TGCAGCGTTGAAGAGATCCAGGGGAACACTGAAGCTTTCTTT,CSVEEIQGNTEAFF
NA,TRBJ1-5,TRBD1,TRBV24-1,TGTGCCACCAGTGATTTGCAAGGGACAGTGGGTTATCAGCCCCAGCATTTT,CATSDLQGTVGYQPQHF
NA,TRBJ1-3,NA,TRBV10-3,TGTGCCATCAGCCCGGGAAACTCTGGAAACACCATATATTTT,CAISPGNSGNTIYF
NA,TRBJ2-7,TRBD1,TRBV5-4,TGTGCCAGCAGCTCAGGGACAGGGGGATTCCTCGCCTACGAGCAGTACTTC,CASSSGTGGFLAYEQYF